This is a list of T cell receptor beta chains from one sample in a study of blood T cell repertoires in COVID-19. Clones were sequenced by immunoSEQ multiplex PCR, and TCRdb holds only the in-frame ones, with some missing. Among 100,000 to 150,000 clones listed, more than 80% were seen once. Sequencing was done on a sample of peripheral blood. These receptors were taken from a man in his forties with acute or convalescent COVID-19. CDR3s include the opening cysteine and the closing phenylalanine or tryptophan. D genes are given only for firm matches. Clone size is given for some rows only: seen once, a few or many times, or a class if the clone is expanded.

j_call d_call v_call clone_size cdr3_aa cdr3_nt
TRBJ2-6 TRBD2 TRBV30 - CAWRGGGTGANVLTF TGTGCCTGGAGGGGCGGGGGTACTGGGGCCAACGTCCTGACTTTC
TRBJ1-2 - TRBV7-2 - CASSWDSGPLAAGYTF TGTGCCAGCAGCTGGGACTCGGGACCCCTGGCAGCAGGCTACACCTTC
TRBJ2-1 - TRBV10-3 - CAISERETSSYNEQFF TGTGCCATCAGTGAACGGGAGACCTCGAGTTACAATGAGCAGTTCTTC
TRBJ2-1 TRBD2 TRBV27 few CASSLRSGSIHEQFF TGTGCCAGCAGTTTAAGAAGCGGGAGTATCCATGAGCAGTTCTTC
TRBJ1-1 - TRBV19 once CASSARGGTYTEAFF TGTGCCAGTAGTGCCAGGGGTGGCACGTACACTGAAGCTTTCTTT
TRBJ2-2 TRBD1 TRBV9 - CASSEGGQGTLFF TGTGCCAGCAGCGAGGGGGGACAGGGCACGCTGTTTTTT
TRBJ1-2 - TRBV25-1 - CASSEAIRFTGVGGYTF TGTGCCAGCAGTGAAGCGATAAGGTTTACAGGAGTGGGCGGCTACACCTTC
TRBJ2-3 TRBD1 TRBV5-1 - CASSPLTGGSTDTQYF TGCGCCAGCAGCCCACTGACAGGGGGTTCCACAGATACGCAGTATTTT
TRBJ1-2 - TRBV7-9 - CASSFSGSPYGYTF TGTGCCAGCAGCTTCTCGGGGAGCCCCTATGGCTACACCTTC
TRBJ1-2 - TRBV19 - CASSIDRDYGYTF TGTGCCAGTAGTATAGACAGGGACTATGGCTACACCTTC
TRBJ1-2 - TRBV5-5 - CASSLISLRNYGYTF TGTGCCAGCAGCTTGATTAGCTTAAGGAACTATGGCTACACCTTC
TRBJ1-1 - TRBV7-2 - CASSLYRDTEAFF TGTGCCAGCAGCTTATACAGGGACACTGAAGCTTTCTTT
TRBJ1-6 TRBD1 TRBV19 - CASSIQAGGNSPLHF TGTGCCAGTAGTATACAGGCAGGGGGCAATTCACCCCTCCACTTT
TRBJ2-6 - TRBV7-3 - CASSAGFSGANVLTF TGTGCCAGCAGCGCAGGATTCTCTGGGGCCAACGTCCTGACTTTC
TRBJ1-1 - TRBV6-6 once CASSIVIQGFTEAFF TGTGCCAGCAGTATCGTGATCCAGGGTTTCACTGAAGCTTTCTTT
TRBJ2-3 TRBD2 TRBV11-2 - CASSDILAGNTDTQYF TGTGCCAGCAGCGATATACTAGCGGGAAACACAGATACGCAGTATTTT
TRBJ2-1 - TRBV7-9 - CASSLARGLLSYNEQFF TGTGCCAGCAGCTTAGCTAGGGGACTCCTCTCCTACAATGAGCAGTTCTTC
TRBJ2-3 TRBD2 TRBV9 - CASSVSSGGPDTQYF TGTGCCAGCAGCGTATCCAGCGGGGGCCCAGATACGCAGTATTTT
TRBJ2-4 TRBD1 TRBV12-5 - CASGPGQGIAKNIQYF TGTGCTAGTGGTCCCGGACAGGGGATAGCCAAAAACATTCAGTACTTC
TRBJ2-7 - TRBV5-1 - CASSFQESSYEQYF TGCGCCAGCAGCTTCCAGGAAAGCTCCTACGAGCAGTACTTC
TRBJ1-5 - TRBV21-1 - CASRDRVYQPQHF TGTGCCAGCCGGGACAGGGTTTATCAGCCCCAGCATTTT
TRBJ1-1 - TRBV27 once CASQPGTLNTEAFF TGTGCCAGCCAACCTGGGACATTGAACACTGAAGCTTTCTTT
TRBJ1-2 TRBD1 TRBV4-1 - CASSQQPGQGHGYTF TGCGCCAGCAGCCAACAACCGGGACAGGGGCATGGCTACACCTTC
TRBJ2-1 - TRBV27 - CASSPRGILFNNEQFF TGTGCCAGCAGCCCTCGGGGGATTTTGTTTAACAATGAGCAGTTCTTC
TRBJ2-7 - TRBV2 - CASSPRQYEQYF TGTGCCAGCAGTCCTAGACAGTACGAGCAGTACTTC
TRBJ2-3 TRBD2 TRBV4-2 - CASSRRLAGDTQYF TGTGCCAGCAGCCGACGACTAGCGGGAGATACGCAGTATTTT
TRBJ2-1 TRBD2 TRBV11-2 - CASSFRGRALDEQFF TGTGCCAGCAGCTTTCGCGGGAGGGCTTTGGATGAGCAGTTCTTC
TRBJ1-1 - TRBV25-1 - CASSDPTGGDTEAFF TGTGCCAGCAGTGATCCTACAGGAGGGGACACTGAAGCTTTCTTT
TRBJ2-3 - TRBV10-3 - CAISVTPSATGDTQYF TGTGCCATCAGTGTGACTCCGTCGGCCACGGGGGATACGCAGTATTTT
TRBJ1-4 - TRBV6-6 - CASSYTQGLHEKLFF TGTGCCAGCAGTTACACCCAGGGTTTGCATGAAAAACTGTTTTTT
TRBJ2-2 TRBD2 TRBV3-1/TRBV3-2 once CASRHPRLAGGTGELFF TGTGCCAGCAGACACCCAAGACTAGCGGGAGGAACCGGGGAGCTGTTTTTT
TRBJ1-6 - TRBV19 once CASSSSYNSPLHF TGTGCCAGTAGTTCCAGCTATAATTCACCCCTCCACTTT
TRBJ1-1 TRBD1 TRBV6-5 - CASRTGVMNTEAFF TGTGCCAGCAGGACAGGGGTCATGAACACTGAAGCTTTCTTT
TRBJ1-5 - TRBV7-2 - CASSLRGTQQPQHF TGTGCCAGCAGCTTAAGGGGGACACAGCAGCCCCAGCATTTT
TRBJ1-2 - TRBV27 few CASGKVGRGYTF TGTGCCAGCGGAAAGGTTGGGCGAGGCTACACCTTC
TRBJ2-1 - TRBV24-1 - CATSDPLGSSYNEQFF TGTGCCACCAGTGATCCCCTAGGAAGCTCCTACAATGAGCAGTTCTTC
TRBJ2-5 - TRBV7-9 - CASSRDFQETQYF TGTGCCAGCAGCAGGGACTTCCAAGAGACCCAGTACTTC
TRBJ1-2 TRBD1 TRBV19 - CASSTPRDGTGKDGYTF TGTGCCAGTAGTACACCACGGGACGGGACAGGGAAAGATGGCTACACCTTC
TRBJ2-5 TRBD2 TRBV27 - CASSFLASGKKTQYF TGTGCCAGCAGTTTCCTGGCTAGCGGAAAGAAGACCCAGTACTTC
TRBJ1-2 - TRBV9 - CASSVAGYGYTF TGTGCCAGCAGCGTAGCAGGGTATGGCTACACCTTC
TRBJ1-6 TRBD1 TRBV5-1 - CASSADRGNSPLHF TGCGCCAGCAGCGCCGACAGGGGCAATTCACCCCTCCACTTT
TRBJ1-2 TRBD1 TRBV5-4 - CASGDGGQDGYGYTF TGTGCCAGCGGGGACGGGGGACAGGACGGCTATGGCTACACCTTC
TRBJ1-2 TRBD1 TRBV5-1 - CASSLVGQGNGYTF TGCGCCAGCAGCTTGGTGGGACAGGGGAATGGCTACACCTTC
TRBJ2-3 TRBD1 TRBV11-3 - CASSRQGGTQYF TGTGCCAGCAGCCGACAGGGTGGAACGCAGTATTTT
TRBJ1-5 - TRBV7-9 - CASSLEGGLNQPQHF TGTGCCAGCAGCTTAGAGGGAGGGCTCAATCAGCCCCAGCATTTT